This TCR beta chain was sequenced for a study of shared clonotypes between healthy human individuals. Looking at the study overall: Each donor contributed plates that comprised three CD4 naive, three CD4 memory, two CD8 naive and one CD8 memory.

Findings of the study overall: Among donors, clonotype sharing was expected to be affected by sequencing depth.

The V gene's germline CDR1 is SGHDT and CDR2 YYEEEE. With 4 bases removed from V and 3 bases from J, the gap between germline ends came to 14 bases. This CDR3 has 14 residues. Comment on this clone: What it recognizes is unknown.

The method was immunoSEQ multiplex PCR; TCRdb's version includes in-frame clones alone and lacks a portion of them. The sample includes approximately 2,000,000 clones, around 92% of them seen just once. The TCR sequence derives from a man aged 18 to 30 in good health. Some clones in this sample may be carry-over from other donors' samples. This chain uses TRBV5-6 with TRBJ2-7; D is possibly TRBD2 (5 bases). Sequencing used naive CD4+ T cells from PBMCs. The subset: CD45RA+ positively selected. This CDR3 is CASSTRSRGYEQYF. CDR3 DNA sequence: TGTGCCAGCAGCACCCGATCCCGGGGCTACGAGCAGTACTTC.